Reported below is one T cell receptor (beta chain). The source of the sample is a study of T cell responses to AZD1222 COVID-19 vaccine. Data came from immunoSEQ multiplex PCR; TCRdb stores just in-frame clones and leaves some out. Here the sample spans some 110,000 clones, about 85% being singletons. This CDR3 is built from 14 residues. Germline-derived CDR1 and CDR2 are SGHRS and YFSETQ. V lost 3 bases and J lost 3; bases outside the gene matches: 6. V gene TRBV5-1 combines with J gene TRBJ2-7; 7 nucleotides agree with TRBD1. The sample consisted of peripheral blood, taken 28 days after the second AZD1222 dose. This clonotype was sampled from an adult who received the AZD1222 COVID-19 vaccine. Here the CDR3 DNA reads TGCGCCAGCAGCTGGGGGACAGAAATCTACGAGCAGTACTTC. This gives the protein CASSWGTEIYEQYF.